This is a list of T cell receptor beta chains from one sample in a study of identical twins. TCRdb processed the 5' RACE reads anew with MiXCR; each CDR3 protein has one entry. The sample has 500,000 to 600,000 distinct CDR3 sequences; roughly 21% are singletons. The same data also went into a second study, on T cells expressing NK-cell markers.

Source material: CD4+ T cells sorted from blood. These receptors were obtained from a woman aged 18-30 years in good health. Both conserved end residues are trimmed from each CDR3. Each record gives: V gene, clone size, J gene, CDR3 protein. The size field is filled for only some rows; it gives once, few, many or a size class.

>TRBV6-1|.|TRBJ1-3
ASRGPRAGNTIY
>TRBV25-1|once|TRBJ2-5
ASSAGQGGTQY
>TRBV7-6|few|TRBJ2-1
ASSTGQGAGEQF
>TRBV10-2|few|TRBJ1-2
ASSSSRDDYGYT
>TRBV5-1|few|TRBJ2-7
ASSSGQWGNEQY
>TRBV20-1|few|TRBJ2-3
SASPKLAGPVISSTDTQY
>TRBV20-1|.|TRBJ2-1
SAKMGLAEQF
>TRBV12-3/TRBV12-4|few|TRBJ1-3
ASSFGPVGNTIY
>TRBV6-5|few|TRBJ1-2
ASSYSTGKADYGYT
>TRBV19|.|TRBJ1-2
ASSIAQAYGYT
>TRBV20-1|few|TRBJ2-1
SARAGAGGGNEQF
>TRBV7-2|many|TRBJ1-5
ASSLSWTDQPQH
>TRBV5-1|many|TRBJ2-1
ASSQRGTSGANYNEQF
>TRBV7-9|.|TRBJ2-1
ASSLLGGPGYNEQF
>TRBV6-6|.|TRBJ2-5
ASRSFGQETQY
>TRBV20-1|.|TRBJ1-3
SGRTPGNTIY
>TRBV11-2|few|TRBJ2-3
ASSLAGTSDTQY
>TRBV6-1|.|TRBJ2-1
ASSAITTSGAFNEQF
>TRBV6-5|many|TRBJ2-3
ASSYRSVEDTQY
>TRBV7-9|.|TRBJ1-5
ASSPEGGRTNQPQH
>TRBV3-1|.|TRBJ2-3
ASSPYRGLTDTQY
>TRBV20-1|few|TRBJ2-3
SARLNSDTQY
>TRBV19|.|TRBJ2-7
ASTATGVGEQY